This passage covers 11 T cell receptor beta chains from one sample sequenced in a study of metastatic and nonmetastatic thyroid tumors. Until they underwent thyroid surgery, no patient had received any treatment. MiXCR re-clonotyped the PCR reads for TCRdb. The data show tens of thousands of clones, 10% to 15% seen once. Sequencing input: blood. The receptors were sampled from a female donor with papillary thyroid cancer or a benign thyroid nodule (not recorded which). Some clones in this sample may be carry-over from other donors' samples.

This clone was recorded at least ten times. The rearrangement joins TRBV4-1 to TRBJ1-4; tentative D call: TRBD1 (5 bases). The CDR3 extends over 14 amino acids. CDR1 and CDR2 (germline): MGHRA, YSYEKL. The V and J ends lost 0 bases and 11 bases respectively, with 13 bases between them. CDR3: CASSQEGPMRKLFF. CDR3 nucleotide sequence: TGCGCCAGCAGCCAAGAGGGGCCTATGAGGAAACTGTTTTTT.

The chain links TRBV6-5 to TRBJ2-5; perhaps D is TRBD1 or TRBD2 (5 bases each). Trimming shortened V by 2 bases and J by 5 bases, and 15 bases separated the two germline ends. The germline V gene has CDR1 MNHEY and CDR2 SVGAGI. The CDR3 contains 15 residues. This CDR3 reads CASSYTGAGGETQYF. CDR3 DNA: TGTGCCAGCAGTTACACCGGGGCCGGCGGGGAGACCCAGTACTTC.

The chain is built from TRBV28 and TRBJ2-7; a weak D match, TRBD1 (5 bases). CDR1 is MDHEN, CDR2 SYDVKM, per germline. V was cut by 3 bases and J by 4 bases, with 10 bases left in between. The CDR3 consists of 13 residues. In DNA form, the CDR3 reads TGTGCCAGCAGTTTGGGCAGGGCATACGAGCAGTACGTC. Protein: CASSLGRAYEQYV.

This clone was found many times. The chain links TRBV6-6 to TRBJ2-3; D uncertain. The CDR3 sequence is 17 residues long. Germline values: CDR1 MNHNY, CDR2 SVGAGI (reference sequence). Trimming took 6 bases from V and 1 from J, leaving 20 bases between them. The CDR3 nucleotides are TGTGCCAGCAGAGTCGACCGCCTCCGACCGGGCACAGATACGCAGTATTTT. Its translation is CASRVDRLRPGTDTQYF.

This clone was counted ten times or more. The chain couples TRBV20-1 to TRBJ2-1, with 11 bases lining up with TRBD2. Germline values: CDR1 DFQATT, CDR2 SNEGSKA (reference sequence). The length of the CDR3 is 15 residues. The V and J ends lost 6 bases and 2 bases, in that order; junction bases with no gene match: 6. This chain's CDR3 is CSAPSGRSAYNEQFF. Written as DNA, the CDR3 is TGCAGTGCCCCTAGCGGGAGGTCAGCCTACAATGAGCAGTTCTTC.

This clone is deemed medium-sized. This chain joins TRBV6-1 and TRBJ2-7; D may match TRBD1 or TRBD2 (5 bases each). Looked up from germline, CDR1 is MNHNS and CDR2 is SASEGT. The CDR3 sequence is 13 residues long. The V end was cut by 7 bases, the J end by 1 base, with 11 bases between. The CDR3 DNA sequence: TGTGCCAGCAATGTGGGGGAATCCTACGAGCAGTACTTC. This sequence encodes CASNVGESYEQYF.

There are many counts of this clone. The chain links TRBV25-1 to TRBJ2-1, with 9 bases lining up with TRBD2. In germline, CDR1 is MGHDK, CDR2 SYGVNS. This CDR3 region has 17 residues. V was pared by 4 bases and J by 4 bases, with 11 bases of the junction left unmatched. CDR3 coding DNA: TGTGCCAGCAGTGGACTCGGCAGGACTAGCGTATACAATGAGCAGTTCTTC. It translates to CASSGLGRTSVYNEQFF.

The rearrangement joins TRBV11-1 to TRBJ2-7; D is uncertain. This CDR3 has 14 amino acids. Germline-derived CDR1 and CDR2 are SGHAT and FQDESV (reference sequence). V was trimmed by 1 base and J by 0 bases, leaving 7 bases between them. Written as DNA, the CDR3 is TGTGCCAGCAGCTTAGAGGGCAGCTCCTACGAGCAGTACTTC. It specifies CASSLEGSSYEQYF. The variable domain in full, completed from reference TRBV11-1 and TRBJ2-7, reads EAEVAQSPRYKITEKSQAVAFWCDPISGHATLYWYRQILGQGPELLVQFQDESVVDDSQLPKDRFSAERLKGVDSTLKIQPAELGDSAMYLCASSLEGSSYEQYFGPGTRLTVT.

The chain combines TRBV6-1 with TRBJ2-1; 11 nucleotides align to TRBD2. The CDR3 has 16 residues. The trim removed 3 bases at V and 4 bases at J, leaving 5 bases unmatched. Germline lookup yields CDR1 MNHNS and CDR2 SASEGT. The CDR3 DNA is TGTGCCAGCAGTGACAGTAGCGGGGGGGCTTACAATGAGCAGTTCTTC. Amino acids: CASSDSSGGAYNEQFF.

Regarding this clone: One end of the junction does not line up with germline, which may come from a read error. The chain recombines TRBV20-1 with TRBJ1-1; perhaps TRBD1 as D (6 bases). This CDR3 is built from 12 residues. The V gene's germline CDR1 is DFQATT and CDR2 SNEGSKA (reference sequence). The CDR3: CSAQGLYTEALF. The CDR3 nucleotides read TGCAGTGCCCAGGGGCTGTACACTGAAGCTCTCTTT.

There are a few counts of this clone. A much larger clone differs from this one at a single base, so this may be a read error. In the same sample, other DNA sequences code for this CDR3. The chain combines TRBV7-2 with TRBJ2-1; a weak D match, TRBD2 (5 bases). CDR3 length: 15 amino acids. CDR1 and CDR2 from the germline V gene are SGHTA and FQGNSA. For the CDR3, the DNA is TGCGCCAGCAGCTTTGGGAGTCAGTCCTACAATGAGCAGTTCTTC. This codes for CASSFGSQSYNEQFF.